Listed below are T cell receptor beta chains from one sample, sequenced in a study of response to subunit inactivated influenza vaccine. TCRdb re-called the RT-PCR reads with MiXCR, one entry per CDR3 protein. This table has approximately 170,000 distinct CDR3 sequences, approximately 12% appearing once. These sequences were also reported in another study, on T cells expressing NK-cell markers.

This material consisted of CD8+ T cells sorted from PBMCs, taken roughly 12 days after vaccination. These receptors all stem from a man in his fifties who received an inactivated influenza vaccine. CDR3s include the opening cysteine and the closing phenylalanine or tryptophan. The listing skips clone size in some rows; elsewhere it reads once, few, many or a size class.

clone_size v_call cdr3_aa
NA TRBV4-1 CASSQDGWGVVYF
NA TRBV15 CATSRVGGWGVEAFF
NA TRBV5-6 CASSLEYGYQETQYF
NA TRBV7-9 CASSPTLGADTASTDTQYF
few TRBV11-1 CASSLGLAARTSTDTQYF
few TRBV25-1 CASSAAGQGAYEQYF
many TRBV27 CASSLSEAGSYEQYF
NA TRBV14 CASSRQGITYEQYF
few TRBV7-6 CASSLAEGRANTEAFF
NA TRBV14 CASSLGRGTLNTEAFF
NA TRBV4-1 CASSQVAGGNQPQHF
NA TRBV7-6 CASSFFGGQNTGELFF
few TRBV18 CASSPPDTSITYSNQPQHF
few TRBV4-1 CASSHASRTGELFF
NA TRBV10-3 CAISAAGHEQYF
medium-sized TRBV7-6 CASSSVRGETQYF
many TRBV6-6 CASSFLAESTDTQYF
many TRBV10-3 CAISDPVGSAYGYTF
many TRBV27 CASSPETGALGGANVLTF
many TRBV5-1 CASSLAGGQSYSPLHF
many TRBV12-3/TRBV12-4 CASSLTDKESYEQYF
NA TRBV5-1 CASRGFSGNTIYF
few TRBV29-1 CSVERGGSSYNEQFF
NA TRBV29-1 CSGRDSSSYEQYF
NA TRBV5-1 CASSLVAGGPPDTQYF
many TRBV4-2 CASSQYFGTDTQYF
NA TRBV27 CASSGRRIGDEQFF